Following are 9 T cell receptor beta chains from one sample sequenced in a study of blood T cell repertoires in COVID-19. Sequencing used immunoSEQ multiplex PCR; TCRdb keeps in-frame clones, though not all of them. The table shows some 200,000 clones, with about four fifths occurring only once. The specimen was peripheral blood. These receptor sequences come from a woman aged 40 to 50 with acute or convalescent COVID-19.

The genes are TRBV7-9 and TRBJ1-6; TRBD1 aligns across 7 bases. The CDR3 has 15 residues. Germline V CDR1 and CDR2: SEHNR, FQNEAQ (reference sequence). Trimming took 5 bases from V and 9 from J; bases not matched to a gene: 10. CDR3 in DNA: TGTGCCAGCAGCGCGACAGGGTCCTTCTCTTCACCCCTCCACTTT. Translation gives CASSATGSFSSPLHF.

In regard to this clone: Distinct nucleotide sequences in the sample also encode this CDR3. The rearrangement links TRBV7-9 to TRBJ2-5; TRBD2 is a possible D gene (6 bases). In germline, CDR1 is SEHNR, CDR2 FQNEAQ (reference sequence). Trimming shortened V by 4 bases and J by 5 bases, and 11 bases separated the two germline ends. The CDR3 contains 13 residues. The DNA for the CDR3 is TGTGCCAGCAGCTCGGGACTCGGGGAGACCCAGTACTTC. This encodes CASSSGLGETQYF.

In its sample, this clone was seen once. The rearrangement joins TRBV5-1 to TRBJ2-7; 11 bases fit TRBD1. The V gene end was trimmed by 0 bases and the J gene end by 6 bases; junction bases not matched to a gene: 5. The germline gives CDR1 SGHRS, CDR2 YFSETQ. CDR3 size: 15 residues. In DNA, the CDR3 is TGCGCCAGCAGCTTGGAGGGGACAGGGGGACGCGAGCAGTACTTC. Translating it yields CASSLEGTGGREQYF.

CDR3 sequence: CASSLQRRERLYNEQFF. The DNA for the CDR3 is TGCGCCAGCAGTCTCCAACGGCGGGAGCGCCTGTACAATGAGCAGTTCTTC. This rearrangement joins TRBV4-1 to TRBJ2-1; 7 bases align to TRBD2. CDR1 is MGHRA and CDR2 is YSYEKL in the germline V gene. This CDR3 has 17 residues. Trimming removed 6 bases from V and 4 bases from J; junction bases left unmatched: 15.

The V gene is TRBV19, the J gene TRBJ1-2, with TRBD1 as a possible D gene (5 bases). The V end was cut by 6 bases, the J end by 10 bases, with 21 bases between. This CDR3 has 14 residues. Germline loops: CDR1 LNHDA, CDR2 SQIVND (reference sequence). CDR3 residues: CASRDTGRVMDYTF. The CDR3 DNA follows: TGTGCCAGTAGAGATACAGGCAGGGTTATGGACTACACCTTC. Together with reference TRBV19 and TRBJ1-2, the CDR3 gives the full variable domain: DGGITQSPKYLFRKEGQNVTLSCEQNLNHDAMYWYRQDPGQGLRLIYYSQIVNDFQKGDIAEGYSVSREKKESFPLTVTSAQKNPTAFYLCASRDTGRVMDYTFGSGTRLTVV.

The sample holds one count of this clone. The chain combines TRBV7-3 with TRBJ2-3; D gene ambiguous. The CDR3 totals 16 residues. Germline V gives CDR1 SGHTA, CDR2 FQGTGA. Trimming took off 5 bases at V and 2 bases at J, with 17 bases between the two ends. In DNA, the CDR3 is TGTGCCAGCAGCGCAGAGCTGGGCCAATTCACAGATACGCAGTATTTT. Protein product: CASSAELGQFTDTQYF.

The genes are TRBV6-5 and TRBJ1-1; 7 bases match TRBD1. V lost 0 bases, J lost 5 bases, and 9 bases stayed unmatched. Looked up from germline, CDR1 is MNHEY and CDR2 is SVGAGI. The CDR3 has 16 residues. CDR3 loop: CASSYSGTGDGTEAFF. The CDR3 bases are TGTGCCAGCAGTTACTCGGGTACAGGGGATGGTACTGAAGCTTTCTTT.

The chain carries TRBV3-1 (or the pseudogene TRBV3-2) and TRBJ1-2; the D gene is possibly TRBD1 (6 bases). V was shortened by 1 base and J by 0 bases, with 15 bases between the two germline ends. This CDR3 comprises 17 residues. CDR1 is LGHDT, CDR2 YNNKEL, per germline (reference sequence). The CDR3 DNA sequence: TGTGCCAGCAGCCAAGTGCTGCGGGCAGGGGCTAACTATGGCTACACCTTC. The encoded protein is CASSQVLRAGANYGYTF.

The V gene is TRBV9, the J gene TRBJ1-2, with 8 positions matching TRBD1. The V and J ends lost 3 bases and 5 bases, in that order; junction bases with no gene match: 9. The length of the CDR3 is 15 residues. The V gene's germline CDR1 is SGDLS and CDR2 YYNGEE. CDR3 region: CASSASGGAGYGYTF. CDR3 sequence (DNA): TGTGCCAGCAGCGCTTCAGGGGGCGCGGGGTATGGCTACACCTTC. The full variable domain, completed using reference TRBV9 and TRBJ1-2, is DSGVTQTPKHLITATGQRVTLRCSPRSGDLSVYWYQQSLDQGLQFLIQYYNGEERAKGNILERFSAQQFPDLHSELNLSSLELGDSALYFCASSASGGAGYGYTFGSGTRLTVV.